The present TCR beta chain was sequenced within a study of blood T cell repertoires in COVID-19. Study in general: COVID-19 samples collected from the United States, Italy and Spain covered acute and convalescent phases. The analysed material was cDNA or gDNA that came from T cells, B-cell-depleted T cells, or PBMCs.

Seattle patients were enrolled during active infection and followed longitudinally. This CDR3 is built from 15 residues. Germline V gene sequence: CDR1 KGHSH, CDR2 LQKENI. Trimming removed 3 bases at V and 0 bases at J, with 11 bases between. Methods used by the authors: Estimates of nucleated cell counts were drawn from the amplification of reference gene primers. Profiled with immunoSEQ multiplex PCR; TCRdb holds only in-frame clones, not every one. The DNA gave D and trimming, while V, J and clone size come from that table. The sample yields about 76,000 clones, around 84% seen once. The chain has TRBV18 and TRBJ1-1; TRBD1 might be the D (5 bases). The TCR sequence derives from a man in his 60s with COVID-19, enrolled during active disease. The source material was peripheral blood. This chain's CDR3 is CASSPQRQLNTEAFF. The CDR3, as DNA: TGTGCCAGCTCACCGCAGCGACAGTTGAACACTGAAGCTTTCTTT.